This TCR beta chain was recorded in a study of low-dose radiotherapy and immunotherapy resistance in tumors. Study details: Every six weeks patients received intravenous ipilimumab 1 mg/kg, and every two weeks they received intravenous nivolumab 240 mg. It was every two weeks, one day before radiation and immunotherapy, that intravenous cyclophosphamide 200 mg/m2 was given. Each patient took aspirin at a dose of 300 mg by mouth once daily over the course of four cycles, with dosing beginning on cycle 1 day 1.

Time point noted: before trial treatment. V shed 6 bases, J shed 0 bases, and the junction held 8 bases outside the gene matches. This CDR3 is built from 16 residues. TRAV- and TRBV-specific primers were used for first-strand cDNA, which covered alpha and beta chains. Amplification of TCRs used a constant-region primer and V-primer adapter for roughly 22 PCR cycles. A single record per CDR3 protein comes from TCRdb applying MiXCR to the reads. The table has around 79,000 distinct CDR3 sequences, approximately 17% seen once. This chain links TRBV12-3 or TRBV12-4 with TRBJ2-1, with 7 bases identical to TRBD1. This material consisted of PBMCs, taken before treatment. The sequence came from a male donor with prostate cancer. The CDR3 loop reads CASRKQGSSSYNEQFF. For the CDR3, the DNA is TGTGCCAGCAGGAAACAGGGGAGTAGCTCCTACAATGAGCAGTTCTTC.